These 9 T cell receptor beta chains came from one sample sequenced in a study of T cell changes during pregnancy in multiple sclerosis. Sequenced by immunoSEQ multiplex PCR; TCRdb stores in-frame clones only, minus some. This sample yields 55,000 to 65,000 clones, of which roughly 92% are seen a single time; 1.4% belongs to the top ten. The input for sequencing was peripheral blood, taken in the second trimester of pregnancy. These receptor sequences come from a female donor with multiple sclerosis, enrolled in a pregnancy study.

This chain links TRBV29-1 with TRBJ1-1; the D gene is possibly TRBD1 (6 bases). Trimming stripped 2 bases from V and 2 bases from J, with 15 bases between. There are 15 residues in the CDR3. The germline CDR1 and CDR2 sequences are SQVTM and ANQGSEA. The CDR3 region is CSVERGRGANTEAFF. The DNA for the CDR3 is TGCAGCGTTGAACGGGGTCGGGGGGCAAACACTGAAGCTTTCTTT.

V usage is TRBV10-1 and J usage is TRBJ2-5; TRBD1 matches 7 bases. Germline V CDR1 and CDR2: WNHNN, SYGVQD (reference sequence). V dropped 2 bases and J dropped 2; count of bases not matched to a gene: 2. This CDR3 contains 14 residues. CDR3 residues: CASSERGHQETQYF. The CDR3 nucleotides are TGCGCCAGCAGTGAGAGGGGGCATCAAGAGACCCAGTACTTC.

The chain recombines TRBV28 with TRBJ1-5, with D maybe TRBD1 (6 bases). Germline CDR1 and CDR2: MDHEN and SYDVKM. The CDR3 sequence is 14 residues long. Trimming took off 7 bases at V and 7 bases at J, with 17 bases between the two ends. DNA of the CDR3: TGTGCCAGCAAATTGGGGGGCGGGGGCCAGCCCCAGCATTTT. Amino acid sequence: CASKLGGGGQPQHF.

The chain carries TRBV10-1 and TRBJ2-3, with TRBD2 identical over 8 bases. Germline CDR1 reads WNHNN; CDR2 reads SYGVQD (reference sequence). After removal of 0 bases from V and 0 bases from J, the junction contained 2 bases not matched to a gene. The CDR3 has 16 residues. The CDR3 DNA reads as TGCGCCAGCAGTGAGTCGGTAGCGGGAAGCACAGATACGCAGTATTTT. It specifies CASSESVAGSTDTQYF.

This clone was detected a few times. The V and J genes are TRBV29-1 and TRBJ2-7; 9 bases map to TRBD2. This CDR3 is 14 amino acids long. Germline values: CDR1 SQVTM, CDR2 ANQGSEA. The J segment lost 4 bases and the V segment lost 6 bases, leaving 10 bases of the junction unmatched. The CDR3 nucleotides are TGCAGCGTGGCCCTCGGGACTAGCAGGTACGAGCAGTACTTC. Residues: CSVALGTSRYEQYF.

The chain has TRBV7-9 and TRBJ2-1, with 9 bases matching TRBD2. CDR1 and CDR2 from the germline V gene are SEHNR and FQNEAQ (reference sequence). The CDR3 runs to 18 residues. V trimming: 3 bases; J trimming: 7 bases; junction bases outside the gene matches: 16. The CDR3 DNA reads TGTGCCAGCAGCTTCGCTGACGGGGCGGGAGGGCCGGGGAATGAGCAGTTCTTC. Amino acid sequence: CASSFADGAGGPGNEQFF.

The chain employs TRBV2 and TRBJ1-6, with 7 positions matching TRBD1. CDR1 SNHLY and CDR2 FYNNEI come from the germline V gene. Trimming cost V 5 bases and J 6 bases; bases outside gene matches: 7. The CDR3 sequence is 15 residues long. The CDR3 DNA follows: TGTGCCAGCAGTATACGGACAGGTTCTAATTCACCCCTCCACTTT. It encodes CASSIRTGSNSPLHF. Full variable domain (missing parts from reference TRBV2 and TRBJ1-6): EPEVTQTPSHQVTQMGQEVILRCVPISNHLYFYWYRQILGQKVEFLVSFYNNEISEKSEIFDDQFSVERPDGSNFTLKIRSTKLEDSAMYFCASSIRTGSNSPLHFGNGTRLTVT.

The gene calls are TRBV7-9 and TRBJ2-3; 9 bases are a match to TRBD2. The CDR3 totals 17 residues. V gave up 5 bases and J gave up 5 bases; unmatched junction bases: 14. Germline CDR1 SEHNR, CDR2 FQNEAQ (reference sequence). The CDR3 coding sequence is TGTGCCAGCAGCCCGGGTGGGATAGCGGGAGTCATAGATACGCAGTATTTT. It yields the protein CASSPGGIAGVIDTQYF.

This clone is a singleton in its sample. The chain combines TRBV11-3 with TRBJ2-7; 7 nucleotides align to TRBD2. V trimming: 5 bases; J trimming: 1 base; junction bases outside the gene matches: 2. CDR3 length: 13 residues. The germline V gene encodes CDR1 SGHNT and CDR2 YENEEA. CDR3 region: CASSLAESYEQYF. In nucleotides, the CDR3 is TGTGCCAGCAGCCTAGCGGAGTCCTACGAGCAGTACTTC.